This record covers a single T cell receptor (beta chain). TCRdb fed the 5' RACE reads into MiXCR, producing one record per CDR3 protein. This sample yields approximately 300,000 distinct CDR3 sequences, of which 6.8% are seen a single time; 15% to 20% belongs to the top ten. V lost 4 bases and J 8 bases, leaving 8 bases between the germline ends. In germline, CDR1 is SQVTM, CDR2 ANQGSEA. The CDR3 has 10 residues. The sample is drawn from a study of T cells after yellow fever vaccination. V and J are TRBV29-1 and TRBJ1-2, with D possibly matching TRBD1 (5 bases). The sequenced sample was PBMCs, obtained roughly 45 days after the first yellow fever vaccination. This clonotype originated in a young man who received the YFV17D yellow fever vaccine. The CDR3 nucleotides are TGCAGCGTTGGGGACTCAGGCTACACCTTC. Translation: CSVGDSGYTF.